What follows describes a single T cell receptor (beta chain). Reverse transcription of 0.5 to 1 ug RNA was performed with random hexamers. The TCR beta CDR3 was amplified by immunoSEQ multiplex PCR across 54 Vbeta, 13 Jbeta. TCRdb re-called the immunoSEQ multiplex PCR reads through MiXCR, storing one row per CDR3 protein. The sample contains approximately 200,000 distinct CDR3 sequences, roughly 96% of which appear only once. The CDR3 length is 13 residues. Germline assignment: CDR1 DFQATT and CDR2 SNEGSKA (reference sequence). Trimming cost V 6 bases and J 7 bases, with 18 bases left between them. This record belongs to a study of CD8 T cells in Susac syndrome.

This TCR derives from a human donor with multiple sclerosis. The chain carries TRBV20-1 and TRBJ1-1; D unclear. Input material: CD4+ T cells from PBMCs. CDR3 nucleotide sequence: TGCAGTGCGGGAACCCGGACTTCGGGTGAAGCTTTCTTT. It yields the protein CSAGTRTSGEAFF.